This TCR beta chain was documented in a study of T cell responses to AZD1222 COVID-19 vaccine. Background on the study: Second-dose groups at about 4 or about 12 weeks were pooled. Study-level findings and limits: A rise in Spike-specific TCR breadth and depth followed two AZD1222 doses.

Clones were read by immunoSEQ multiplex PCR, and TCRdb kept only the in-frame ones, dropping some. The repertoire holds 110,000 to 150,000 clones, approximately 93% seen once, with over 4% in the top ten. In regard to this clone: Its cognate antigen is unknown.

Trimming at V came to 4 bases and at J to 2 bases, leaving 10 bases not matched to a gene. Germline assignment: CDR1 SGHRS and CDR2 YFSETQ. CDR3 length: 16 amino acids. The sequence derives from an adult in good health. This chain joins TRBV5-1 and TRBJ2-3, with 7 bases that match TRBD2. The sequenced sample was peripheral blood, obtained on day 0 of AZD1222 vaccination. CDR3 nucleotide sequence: TGCGCCAGCAGCCCTTCTAGCGGCCACCTCACAGATACGCAGTATTTT. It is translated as CASSPSSGHLTDTQYF. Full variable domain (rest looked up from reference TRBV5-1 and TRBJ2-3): KAGVTQTPRYLIKTRGQQVTLSCSPISGHRSVSWYQQTPGQGLQFLFEYFSETQRNKGNFPGRFSGRQFSNSRSEMNVSTLELGDSALYLCASSPSSGHLTDTQYFGPGTRLTVL.